Shown below are 9 T cell receptor beta chains from a single sample sequenced in a study of shared clonotypes between healthy human individuals. CD45RO-negative, CCR7-selected cells formed the naive CD8 fraction, which excluded terminally differentiated effector memory CD45RA+ cells. The method was immunoSEQ multiplex PCR; TCRdb's version includes in-frame clones alone and lacks a portion of them. The table lists approximately 740,000 clones, around 92% of them singletons. Source material: naive CD8+ T cells sorted from blood. These receptors were taken from a man aged 25-40 years in good health.

This sequence joins TRBV30 and TRBJ2-3; no clear D gene. Trimming shortened V by 2 bases and J by 0 bases, and 6 bases separated the two germline ends. Germline CDR1 GTSNPN, CDR2 SVGIG (reference sequence). The CDR3 is made up of 13 amino acids. The CDR3 sequence: CAWSLASTDTQYF. CDR3 sequence (DNA): TGTGCCTGGAGTCTCGCTAGCACAGATACGCAGTATTTT. The full variable domain, its missing parts supplied by reference TRBV30 and TRBJ2-3, is SQTIHQWPATLVQPVGSPLSLECTVEGTSNPNLYWYRQAAGRGLQLLFYSVGIGQISSEVPQNLSASRPQDRQFILSSKKLLLSDSGFYLCAWSLASTDTQYFGPGTRLTVL.

The V and J genes are TRBV6-1 and TRBJ1-5; D uncertain. Trimming cost V 7 bases and J 5 bases, with 18 bases left between them. The germline gives CDR1 MNHNS, CDR2 SASEGT. CDR3 length equals 15 residues. CDR3 bases: TGTGCCAGCACCTATAACCCACTCCGGGATCAGCCCCAGCATTTT. This translates into CASTYNPLRDQPQHF.

The V gene is TRBV28, the J gene TRBJ2-1, with a weak D call TRBD2 (7 bases). CDR1 is MDHEN, CDR2 SYDVKM, per germline. CDR3 size: 14 residues. Trimming left V 5 bases short and J 3 bases short, with 11 bases between. In DNA form, the CDR3 reads TGTGCCAGCAGTGCGCGGGGGCTCTACAATGAGCAGTTCTTC. Translating it yields CASSARGLYNEQFF.

The rearrangement uses TRBV19 and TRBJ1-4; no reliable D call. The ends were cut back, 4 bases at V and 8 bases at J, with 8 bases in the middle. Germline loops: CDR1 LNHDA, CDR2 SQIVND (reference sequence). The CDR3 consists of 12 residues. This chain's CDR3 is CASSTFGEKLFF. Here the CDR3 DNA reads TGTGCCAGTAGTACGTTTGGGGAAAAACTGTTTTTT. Supplemented by reference TRBV19 and TRBJ1-4, the full variable domain reads DGGITQSPKYLFRKEGQNVTLSCEQNLNHDAMYWYRQDPGQGLRLIYYSQIVNDFQKGDIAEGYSVSREKKESFPLTVTSAQKNPTAFYLCASSTFGEKLFFGSGTQLSVL.

The chain recombines TRBV5-1 with TRBJ2-1, with TRBD2 identical over 11 bases. J was trimmed by 7 bases and V by 4 bases; bases with no gene match: 7. The V gene's germline CDR1 is SGHRS and CDR2 YFSETQ. The CDR3 sequence is 15 residues long. The CDR3 region is CASSVGTSGLNEQFF. DNA for the CDR3: TGCGCCAGCAGCGTCGGGACTAGCGGCCTTAATGAGCAGTTCTTC.

The rearrangement links TRBV7-9 to TRBJ1-2, with D tentatively TRBD1 (6 bases). Trimming removed 4 bases from V and 6 bases from J, with 15 bases in between. Germline CDR1 is SEHNR and CDR2 is FQNEAQ (reference sequence). CDR3 length: 14 amino acids. The CDR3 bases are TGTGCCAGCAGCTGGCGAGGGGGATTGGATGGCTACACCTTC. Amino acids: CASSWRGGLDGYTF.

This clone has just one count. The rearrangement links TRBV27 to TRBJ2-5; 9 positions match TRBD1. With V trimmed by 5 bases and J by 6 bases, 10 bases remained unmatched. The CDR3 runs to 15 residues. In germline, CDR1 is MNHEY, CDR2 SMNVEV (reference sequence). CDR3 bases: TGTGCCAGCAGTGCTCCGGGACAGGGTGTCAAGACCCAGTACTTC. As protein: CASSAPGQGVKTQYF.

The chain uses TRBV7-9 and TRBJ2-7, with 11 bases fitting TRBD2. Germline assignment: CDR1 SEHNR and CDR2 FQNEAQ (reference sequence). With V trimmed by 7 bases and J by 3 bases, 11 bases remained unmatched. This CDR3 is 16 amino acids long. CDR3 residues: CASTRTSGLANYEQYF. The CDR3 DNA follows: TGTGCCAGCACGCGGACTAGCGGGTTGGCTAACTACGAGCAGTACTTC.

This clone has only one observation. The chain employs TRBV5-4 and TRBJ2-7; no clear D gene. Germline V gene data show CDR1 as SGHNT and CDR2 as YYREEE (reference sequence). The CDR3 extends over 15 amino acids. Trimming removed 0 bases from V and 3 bases from J, with 13 bases in between. CDR3 residues: CASSLVGLGDYEQYF. The CDR3 DNA reads TGTGCCAGCAGCTTGGTTGGCCTAGGTGACTACGAGCAGTACTTC.